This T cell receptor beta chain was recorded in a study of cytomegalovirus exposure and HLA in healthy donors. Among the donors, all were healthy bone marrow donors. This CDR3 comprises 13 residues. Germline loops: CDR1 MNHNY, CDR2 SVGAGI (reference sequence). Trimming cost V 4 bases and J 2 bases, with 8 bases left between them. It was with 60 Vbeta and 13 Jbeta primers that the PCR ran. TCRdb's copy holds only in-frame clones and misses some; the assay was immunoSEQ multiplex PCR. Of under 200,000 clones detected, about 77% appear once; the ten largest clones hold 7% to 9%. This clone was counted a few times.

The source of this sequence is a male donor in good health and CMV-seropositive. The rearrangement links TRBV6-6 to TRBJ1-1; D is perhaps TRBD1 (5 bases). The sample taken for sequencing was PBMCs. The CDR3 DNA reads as TGTGCCAGCAGTTCAGGGTCCAACACTGAAGCTTTCTTT. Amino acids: CASSSGSNTEAFF.